This TCR beta chain emerged from a study of CD8 T cells in Susac syndrome (dated by TCRdb to between 2018 and 2020). Describing the broader study: Among the Susac syndrome patients who were sequenced, clinically active disease was present in six and clinical remission was observed in roughly eight. At blood withdrawal, Susac syndrome patients were therapy-naive, treated with corticosteroids (with IVIg additionally given to some), or treated with IVIg alone. Whether CD8+ T cell activation and differentiation in Susac syndrome was antigen driven was tested using repertoire sequencing. The research as a whole found: The CD4+ T cell repertoire of patients with Susac syndrome showed no detectable clonal expansion. The TCR sequencing and HLA analysis was acknowledged to have included a relatively small number of individuals.

RNA was extracted with the RNeasy kit and roughly 0.45 to 1 ug was reverse transcribed using random hexamers. TCR beta CDR3 regions were amplified with the immunoSEQ multiplex PCR assay covering 54 Vbeta and 13 Jbeta segments. To correct PCR amplification bias, a synthetic template baseline was used for both primer optimization and computational correction. The source study handled its data this way. Only productive sequences were kept, with reads annotated to V, D and J genes according to IMGT and analyzed in immunoSEQ Analyzer. To calculate clonality, Shannon entropy was normalized by log2 of the number of productive unique sequences and then subtracted from one. For each patient and control, public and private clones were evaluated within the 100 most prevalent clones. A clone was defined as Susac-specific if it was absent from the healthy and MS cohorts, from more than 850 published viral clones and from other ImmuneACCESS disease sequences. The public reads were quality trimmed at Q25 with fastp and then assembled into clones with MiXCR by TCRdb, keeping productive beta chains. Every entry covers one CDR3 protein and lists the most common genes and DNA from its rows. The V and J calls, along with clone size, are taken from TCRdb and not from the paper's own processing. This sample has 200,000 to 300,000 distinct CDR3 sequences in its table, and 90% to 96% of those were observed once. About 0.094% of the sample lies in the top ten.

Peripheral blood CD8+ and CD4+ T cells from healthy donors, Susac syndrome patients and multiple sclerosis patients were profiled by high-throughput TCR beta sequencing. The Susac syndrome patients fulfilled recently defined diagnostic criteria for either definite or probable disease. Bulk CD8+ and CD4+ T cells were purified by magnetic negative isolation, while CD8+ TEMRA cells were enriched using FACS. Blood was collected in EDTA tubes and processed within 24 hours, with PBMCs isolated through density gradient centrifugation. PBMCs intended for TCR sequencing were frozen in liquid nitrogen and were later thawed in a 37 degrees C water bath. A purity of at least 90% was achieved for sorted or isolated CD4+, CD8+ and CD8+ TEMRA cells. As regards this clonotype: The antigen it recognizes is unknown. No much larger clonotype is one base removed from it; base qualities were not supplied.

The germline ends are 13 bases apart after V is trimmed by 10 bases and J by 0 bases. The CDR3 measures 13 amino acids from cysteine to phenylalanine. Only the CDR3 region is kept as DNA, spanning 39 bases read in frame from base 1. The germline V gene encodes CDR1 MNHEY and CDR2 SMNVEV (reference sequence). The rearranged segments are TRBV27 and TRBJ2-7, and perhaps TRBD2 as D gene, on 6 matching bases. Sequenced sample: CD4+ T cells from PBMCs. The sequence derives from a human donor with Susac syndrome. The CDR3 here reads CATRDSSSYEQYF. At the DNA level, the sequence is TGTGCCACCCGGGACTCGAGCTCCTACGAGCAGTACTTC.